Given below is one T cell receptor beta chain in context. Its specificity is unknown. This entry belongs to a study of T-cell memory formation after mild COVID-19. Findings and limits, study-wide: The pre-infection memory compartment contained some responding clones, suggesting cross-reactive memory joined. What remained unconfirmed was the SARS-CoV-2 specificity of second-wave clones peaking on day 37.

This CDR3 comprises 14 residues. V lost 3 bases to trimming and J lost 1 base, with 9 bases between them. Using constant-segment primers, 5'RACE produced TCR alpha and TCR beta cDNA libraries carrying sample barcodes and UMIs. A single record per CDR3 protein comes from TCRdb applying MiXCR to the 5' RACE reads. The repertoire holds hundreds of thousands of distinct CDR3 sequences, with approximately 15% as singletons. The sample consisted of PBMCs or a T cell subset sorted from them (not recorded which). This chain connects TRBV12-3 or TRBV12-4 to TRBJ1-1, with D unresolved. The origin of this receptor is a man between 18 and 35 years old who had mild COVID-19 (a few samples of this study predate the infection). Cell type and time point are not known. In DNA form, the CDR3 reads TGTGCCAGCAGTTTTCGTCGGGGGAACACTGAAGCTTTCTTT. It yields the protein CASSFRRGNTEAFF.